These 8 T cell receptor beta chains originate from one sample sequenced in a study of Graves' ophthalmopathy and Graves' hyperthyroidism (dated by TCRdb to the late 2010s). Instrument on record: Illumina HiSeq 2000. For repertoire sequencing, the TCR beta CDR3 regions were amplified from RNA transcripts. A first-round RT-PCR used HTBI primers with the Qiagen OneStep RT-PCR kit, followed by a second-round multiplex PCR, size selection and purification. TCRdb trimmed the raw reads at Q25, called clones with MiXCR and kept productive beta chains. When rows share a CDR3 protein, they turn into one entry using the most common DNA and genes. This sample holds approximately 380,000 distinct CDR3 sequences; more than 20% were observed only once. The top ten clonotypes cover around 3% of the sample. Sequencing input: peripheral blood. The source of these receptors is a woman younger than 35 with stable Graves' hyperthyroidism. Donor details come from another sample of the same person, matched by shared clones.

This clonotype has at least ten counts. This chain uses TRBV5-1 with TRBJ1-2, with D tentatively TRBD1 (6 bases). The germline CDR1 and CDR2 sequences are SGHRS and YFSETQ. This CDR3 has 15 residues. With 4 bases removed from V and 6 bases from J, the gap between germline ends came to 19 bases. CDR3 in DNA: TGCGCCAGCAGCCGCCTGGTGGGGGGCTCCGATGGCTACACCTTC. It specifies CASSRLVGGSDGYTF.

This clonotype has at least ten counts. The genes are TRBV18 and TRBJ1-2; weak D call: TRBD1 (5 bases). The V end was cut by 5 bases, the J end by 6 bases, with 13 bases between. Germline assignment: CDR1 KGHSH and CDR2 LQKENI. This CDR3 has 13 amino acids. The CDR3 region has the DNA TGTGCCAGCTCATCCTCGGGGACGGATGGCTACACCTTC. As protein: CASSSSGTDGYTF.

The J gene is TRBJ1-1, the V gene TRBV12-5; D is undetermined. The CDR3 extends over 11 amino acids. CDR1 and CDR2 (germline): LGHNT, FRNRAP. V lost 6 bases, J lost 5 bases, and 7 bases lay in between. The CDR3 protein is CASGMMTEAFF. CDR3 DNA sequence: TGTGCTAGTGGGATGATGACTGAAGCTTTCTTT.

In this sample, this clonotype turned up once. A much larger clone lies one base from this, so it may be a read error. The chain recombines TRBV12-3 or TRBV12-4 with TRBJ2-7; 7 bases agree with TRBD2. CDR3 length: 16 amino acids. The CDR3 region has the DNA TGTGCCAGCAGTCCCGGCTCGGCGGGAGTCTCCTACGAGCAGCACTTC. It specifies CASSPGSAGVSYEQHF.

The genes are TRBV11-1 and TRBJ2-7; 9 bases agree with TRBD1. The trim removed 0 bases at V and 0 bases at J, leaving 3 bases unmatched. This CDR3 contains 16 residues. Germline CDR1 and CDR2: SGHAT and FQDESV (reference sequence). The CDR3 sequence: CASSLAGQGLSYEQYF. The CDR3 DNA sequence: TGTGCCAGCAGCTTAGCGGGACAGGGACTCTCCTACGAGCAGTACTTC.

Ten or more counts support this clonotype. The chain recombines TRBV10-3 with TRBJ1-6; no clear D gene. CDR3 size: 14 residues. Trimming removed 2 bases at V and 8 bases at J, with 10 bases between. Germline CDR1 and CDR2: ENHRY and SYGVKD. CDR3 region: CAISERQVDSPLHF. CDR3 in DNA: TGTGCCATCAGTGAGAGGCAGGTCGATTCACCCCTCCACTTT.

This clonotype was observed at least ten times. The rearrangement joins TRBV12-3 or TRBV12-4 to TRBJ2-7; 10 bases map to TRBD1. This CDR3 spans 12 amino acids. V was clipped by 10 bases and J by 5 bases; unmatched bases: 5. CDR3 DNA: TGTGCCATCAGACAGGGGGCGGACGAGCAGTACTTC. Protein sequence: CAIRQGADEQYF.

This clonotype was counted at least ten times. The chain links TRBV12-3 or TRBV12-4 to TRBJ2-5; D might be TRBD1 or TRBD2, each matching 5 bases. V was cut by 2 bases and J by 6 bases, with 13 bases left in between. This CDR3 is built from 14 residues. The CDR3 sequence is CASSLRTRRKTQYF. DNA for the CDR3: TGTGCCAGCAGTTTACGGACAAGGAGGAAGACCCAGTACTTC.